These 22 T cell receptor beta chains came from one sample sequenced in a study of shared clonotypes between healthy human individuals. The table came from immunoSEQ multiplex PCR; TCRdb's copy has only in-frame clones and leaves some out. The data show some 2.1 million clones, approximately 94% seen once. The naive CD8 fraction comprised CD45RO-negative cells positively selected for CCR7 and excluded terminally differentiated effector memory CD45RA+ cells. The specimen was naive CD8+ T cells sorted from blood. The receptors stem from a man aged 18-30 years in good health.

Here the CDR3 reads CASSLHPGGSTDTQYF. CDR3 bases: TGTGCCAGCAGCCTGCACCCCGGGGGTAGCACAGATACGCAGTATTTT. The chain combines TRBV4-2 with TRBJ2-3; D may be TRBD2 (6 bases). V lost 4 bases to trimming and J lost 0 bases, with 14 bases between them. The CDR3 is made up of 16 amino acids. Looked up from germline, CDR1 is LGHNA and CDR2 is YNFKEQ.

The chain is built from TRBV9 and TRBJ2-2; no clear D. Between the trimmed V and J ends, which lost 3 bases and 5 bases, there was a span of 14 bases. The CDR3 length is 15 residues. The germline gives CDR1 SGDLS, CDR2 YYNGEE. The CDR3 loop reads CASSGPGWGTGELFF. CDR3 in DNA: TGTGCCAGCAGCGGACCCGGGTGGGGTACCGGGGAGCTGTTTTTT.

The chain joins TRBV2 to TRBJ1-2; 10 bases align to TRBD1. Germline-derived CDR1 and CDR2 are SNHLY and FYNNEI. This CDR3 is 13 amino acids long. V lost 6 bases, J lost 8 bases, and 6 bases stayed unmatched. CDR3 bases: TGTGCCAGCAGGGCCGGGACAGGGGACGGCTACACCTTC. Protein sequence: CASRAGTGDGYTF.

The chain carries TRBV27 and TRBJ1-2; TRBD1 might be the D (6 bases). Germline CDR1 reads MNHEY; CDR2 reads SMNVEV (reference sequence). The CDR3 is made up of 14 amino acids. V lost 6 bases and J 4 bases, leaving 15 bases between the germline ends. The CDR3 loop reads CASRNLGGSYGYTF. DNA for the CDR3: TGTGCCAGCAGGAACCTAGGGGGTAGCTATGGCTACACCTTC.

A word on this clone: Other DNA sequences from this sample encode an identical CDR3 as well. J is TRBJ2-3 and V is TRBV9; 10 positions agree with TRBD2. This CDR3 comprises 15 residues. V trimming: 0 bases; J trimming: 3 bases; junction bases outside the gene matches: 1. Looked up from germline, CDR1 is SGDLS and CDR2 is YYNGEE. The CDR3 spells CASSVELAGTDTQYF. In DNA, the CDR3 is TGTGCCAGCAGCGTAGAACTAGCGGGGACAGATACGCAGTATTTT. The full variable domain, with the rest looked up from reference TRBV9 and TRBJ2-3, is DSGVTQTPKHLITATGQRVTLRCSPRSGDLSVYWYQQSLDQGLQFLIQYYNGEERAKGNILERFSAQQFPDLHSELNLSSLELGDSALYFCASSVELAGTDTQYFGPGTRLTVL.

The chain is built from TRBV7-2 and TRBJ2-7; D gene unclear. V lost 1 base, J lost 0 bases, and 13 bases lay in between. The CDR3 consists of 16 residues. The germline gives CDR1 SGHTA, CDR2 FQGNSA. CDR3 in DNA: TGTGCCAGCAGCTTAGTCGTCGTCGGCAGCTCCTACGAGCAGTACTTC. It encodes CASSLVVVGSSYEQYF.

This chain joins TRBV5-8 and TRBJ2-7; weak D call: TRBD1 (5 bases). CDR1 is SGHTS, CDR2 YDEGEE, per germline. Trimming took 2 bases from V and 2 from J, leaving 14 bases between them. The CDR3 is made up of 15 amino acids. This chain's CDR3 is CASSFSPAGTYEQYF. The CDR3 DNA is TGTGCCAGCAGCTTTTCCCCTGCAGGGACCTACGAGCAGTACTTC.

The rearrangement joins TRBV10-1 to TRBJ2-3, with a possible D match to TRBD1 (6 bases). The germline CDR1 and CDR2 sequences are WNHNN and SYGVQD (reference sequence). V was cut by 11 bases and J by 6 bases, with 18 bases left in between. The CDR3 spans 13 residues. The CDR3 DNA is TGCGCCGGAGGACGGGACACAGCGGATACGCAGTATTTT. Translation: CAGGRDTADTQYF.

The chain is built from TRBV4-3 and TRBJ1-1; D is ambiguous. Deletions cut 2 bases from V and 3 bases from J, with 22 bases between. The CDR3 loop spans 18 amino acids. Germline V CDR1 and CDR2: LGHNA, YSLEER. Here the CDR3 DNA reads TGCGCCAGCAGCCAAAGGACGCAGAGCTTCACAGAATACACTGAAGCTTTCTTT. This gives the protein CASSQRTQSFTEYTEAFF.

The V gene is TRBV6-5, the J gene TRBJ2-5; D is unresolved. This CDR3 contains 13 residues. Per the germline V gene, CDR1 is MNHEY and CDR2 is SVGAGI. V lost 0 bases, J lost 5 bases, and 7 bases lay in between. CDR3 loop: CASSYSGVETQYF. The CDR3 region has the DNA TGTGCCAGCAGTTACTCTGGAGTGGAGACCCAGTACTTC.

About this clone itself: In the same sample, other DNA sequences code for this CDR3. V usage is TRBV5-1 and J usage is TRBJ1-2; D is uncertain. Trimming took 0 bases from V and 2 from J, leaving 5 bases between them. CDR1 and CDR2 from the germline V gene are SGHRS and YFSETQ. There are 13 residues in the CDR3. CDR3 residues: CASSLDGNYGYTF. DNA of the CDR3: TGCGCCAGCAGCTTGGACGGCAACTATGGCTACACCTTC.

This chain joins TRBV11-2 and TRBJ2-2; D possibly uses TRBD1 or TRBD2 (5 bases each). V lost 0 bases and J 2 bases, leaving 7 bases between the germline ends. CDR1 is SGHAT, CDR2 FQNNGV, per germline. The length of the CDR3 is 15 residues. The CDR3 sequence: CASSLEGPNTGELFF. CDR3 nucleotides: TGTGCCAGCAGCTTAGAGGGACCTAACACCGGGGAGCTGTTTTTT.

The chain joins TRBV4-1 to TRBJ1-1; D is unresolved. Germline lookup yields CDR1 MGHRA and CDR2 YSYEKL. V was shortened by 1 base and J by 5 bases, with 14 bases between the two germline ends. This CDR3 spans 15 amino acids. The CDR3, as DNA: TGCGCCAGCAGCCAAGTCGCCTCGGGTGAGACTGAAGCTTTCTTT. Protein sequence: CASSQVASGETEAFF.

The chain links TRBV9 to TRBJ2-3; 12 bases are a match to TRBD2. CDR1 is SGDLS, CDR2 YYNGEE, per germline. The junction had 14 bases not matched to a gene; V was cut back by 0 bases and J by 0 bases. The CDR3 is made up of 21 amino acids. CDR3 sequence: CASSVAISTSGGPQSTDTQYF. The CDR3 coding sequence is TGTGCCAGCAGCGTAGCTATTTCGACTAGCGGGGGCCCACAAAGCACAGATACGCAGTATTTT.

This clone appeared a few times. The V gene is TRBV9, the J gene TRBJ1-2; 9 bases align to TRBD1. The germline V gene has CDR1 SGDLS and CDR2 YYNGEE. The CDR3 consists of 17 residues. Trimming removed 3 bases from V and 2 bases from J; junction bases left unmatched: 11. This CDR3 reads CASSASGTGYSNYGYTF. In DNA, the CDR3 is TGTGCCAGCAGCGCATCCGGGACAGGGTATTCCAACTATGGCTACACCTTC.

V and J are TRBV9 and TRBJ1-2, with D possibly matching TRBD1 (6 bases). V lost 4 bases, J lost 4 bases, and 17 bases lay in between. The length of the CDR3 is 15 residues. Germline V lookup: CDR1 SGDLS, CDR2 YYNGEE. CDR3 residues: CASSPAGGAGYGYTF. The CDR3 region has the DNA TGTGCCAGCAGCCCTGCGGGGGGCGCAGGCTATGGCTACACCTTC.

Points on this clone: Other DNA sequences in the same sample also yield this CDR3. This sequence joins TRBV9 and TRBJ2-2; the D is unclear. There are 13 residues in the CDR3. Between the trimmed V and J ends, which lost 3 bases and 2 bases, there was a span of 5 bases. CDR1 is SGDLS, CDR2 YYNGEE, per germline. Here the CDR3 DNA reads TGTGCCAGCAGCGCCAGAAACACCGGGGAGCTGTTTTTT. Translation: CASSARNTGELFF.

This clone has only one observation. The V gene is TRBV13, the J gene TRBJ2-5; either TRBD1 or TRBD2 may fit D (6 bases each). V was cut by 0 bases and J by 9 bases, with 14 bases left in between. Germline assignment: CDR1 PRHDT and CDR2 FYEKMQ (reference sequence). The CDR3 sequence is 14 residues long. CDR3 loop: CASSLGPRGEAQYF. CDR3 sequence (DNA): TGTGCCAGCAGCTTAGGACCAAGGGGGGAGGCCCAGTACTTC.

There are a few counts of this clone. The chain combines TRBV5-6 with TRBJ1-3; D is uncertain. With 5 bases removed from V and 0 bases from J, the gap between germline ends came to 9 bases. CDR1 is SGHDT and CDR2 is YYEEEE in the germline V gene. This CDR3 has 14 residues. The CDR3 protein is CASSPQFSGNTIYF. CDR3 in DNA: TGTGCCAGCAGTCCACAGTTCTCTGGAAACACCATATATTTT.

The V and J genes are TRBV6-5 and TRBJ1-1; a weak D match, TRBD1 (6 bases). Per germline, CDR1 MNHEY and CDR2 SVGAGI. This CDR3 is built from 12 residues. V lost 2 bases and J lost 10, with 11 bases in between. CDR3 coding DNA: TGTGCCAGCAGTTACAAAAGGGGGGGAGCTTTCTTT. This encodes CASSYKRGGAFF.

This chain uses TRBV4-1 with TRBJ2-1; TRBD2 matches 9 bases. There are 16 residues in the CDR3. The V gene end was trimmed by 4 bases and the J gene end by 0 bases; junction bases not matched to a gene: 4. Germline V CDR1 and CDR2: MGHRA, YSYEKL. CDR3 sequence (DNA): TGCGCCAGCAGCCGATCTAGCGGGGACTCCTACAATGAGCAGTTCTTC. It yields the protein CASSRSSGDSYNEQFF.

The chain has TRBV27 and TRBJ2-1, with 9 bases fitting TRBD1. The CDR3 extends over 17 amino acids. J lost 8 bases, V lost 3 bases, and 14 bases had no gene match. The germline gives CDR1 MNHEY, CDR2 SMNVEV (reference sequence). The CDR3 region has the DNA TGTGCCAGCAGTTTCTTCTATTTGGACAGGGGCTCGGATGAGCAGTTCTTC. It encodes CASSFFYLDRGSDEQFF.